This entry features one T cell receptor beta chain sequence. Its antigen remains unknown. These data belong to a study of shared clonotypes between healthy human individuals. General study findings and limits: Naive subsets usually exceeded memory subsets in estimated richness.

The protocol was immunoSEQ multiplex PCR, while the TCRdb copy is restricted to in-frame clones and leaves out a portion. The data contain more than 850,000 clones, about 84% of them singletons. Among the donors, all were Caucasian adults who lived in Nashville, Tennessee. In the CD4+ fraction, cells were divided into CD45RA+ naive and CD45RA-negative memory subsets. Per germline, CDR1 SGHVS and CDR2 FQNEAQ. V was pared by 3 bases and J by 0 bases, with 13 bases between. The CDR3 loop spans 16 amino acids. The V gene is TRBV7-8, the J gene TRBJ2-3; tentatively, D is TRBD2 (6 bases). The specimen sequenced was memory CD4+ T cells from PBMCs. Subset noted: CD45RA-negative fraction. The TCR was taken from a man between 18 and 29 years old in good health. Some clones in this sample may be carry-over from other donors' samples. CDR3 sequence reads: CASSLGGMTSTDTQYF. As DNA, the CDR3 is TGTGCCAGCAGCTTGGGCGGGATGACTAGCACAGATACGCAGTATTTT. The whole variable domain, remainder taken from reference TRBV7-8 and TRBJ2-3, is GAGVSQSPRYKVAKRGQDVALRCDPISGHVSLFWYQQALGQGPEFLTYFQNEAQLDKSGLPSDRFFAERPEGSVSTLKIQRTQQEDSAVYLCASSLGGMTSTDTQYFGPGTRLTVL.